This entry lists 3 T cell receptor beta chains sequenced from one sample in a study of regulatory T cells in long-lasting Graves disease. Time point noted: persistent/refractory GD, antithyroid drugs over 5 years with positive TRAb. There was RNA extracted from PBMCs, and the TCR library was made from it. To make TCR beta libraries, researchers used iRepertoire HTBI primers and Arm-PCR of CDR3 regions. MiXCR, run by TCRdb on the multiplex PCR reads, gives a single entry per CDR3 protein. The repertoire consists of 650,000 to 700,000 distinct CDR3 sequences, with 30% occurring once and the leading ten covering about two fifths. The starting material was peripheral blood mononuclear cells (PBMCs), obtained when the disease was refractory, from a patient treated with antithyroid drugs. These receptors were taken from a female donor with Graves disease.

V gene TRBV14 combines with J gene TRBJ1-1, with unresolved D. V dropped 2 bases and J dropped 6 bases, with 13 bases sitting between them. Germline V gives CDR1 SGHDN, CDR2 FVKESK. The CDR3 totals 14 residues. This CDR3 reads CASSQFARTAEAFF. Written as DNA, the CDR3 is TGTGCCAGCAGCCAATTCGCGCGTACAGCTGAAGCTTTCTTT.

The chain has TRBV5-1 and TRBJ1-4, with 10 positions matching TRBD1. The CDR3 is 14 residues long. The germline V gene encodes CDR1 SGHRS and CDR2 YFSETQ. J lost 7 bases, V lost 4 bases, and 4 bases had no gene match. CDR3 region: CASSGQGGAEKLFF. CDR3 DNA: TGCGCCAGCAGCGGACAGGGGGGAGCTGAAAAACTGTTTTTT.

This clonotype was seen many times. V and J are TRBV20-1 and TRBJ1-6; D unresolved. The CDR3 has 12 residues. Trimming took 5 bases from V and 7 from J, leaving 9 bases between them. Germline V gives CDR1 DFQATT, CDR2 SNEGSKA (reference sequence). DNA of the CDR3: TGCAGTGCTGAGGTTCCGAATTCACCCCTCCACTTT. This encodes CSAEVPNSPLHF.